This TCR beta chain was documented in a study of cytomegalovirus exposure and HLA in healthy donors. Overall study context: An early data release held tens of millions of unique TCRs from HLA-typed donors. Broader study findings: Within an earlier analysis, most TCR beta V segments proved productive either about 90% or about 30% of the time. Sequencing likely caused a cluster of highly shared sequence variants.

Notes on this clone: No antigen is known for it.

Per the germline V gene, CDR1 is MNHNS and CDR2 is SASEGT. The CDR3 is made up of 14 amino acids. Unmatched junction bases numbered 7, after V lost 5 bases and J lost 6 bases. With 60 Vbeta and 13 Jbeta primers, the PCR was carried out. The protocol was immunoSEQ multiplex PCR, while the TCRdb copy is restricted to in-frame clones and leaves out a portion. The profile covers more than 90,000 clones, with more than 65% appearing a single time and approximately 9.2% taken by the ten largest. This rearrangement joins TRBV6-1 to TRBJ1-3, with 7 bases fitting TRBD1. Material for sequencing was PBMCs. This TCR was recovered from a human donor in good health. The DNA for the CDR3 is TGTGCCAGCAGTCCAAGGGGGCTAGAAAACACCATATATTTT. Encoded protein: CASSPRGLENTIYF.